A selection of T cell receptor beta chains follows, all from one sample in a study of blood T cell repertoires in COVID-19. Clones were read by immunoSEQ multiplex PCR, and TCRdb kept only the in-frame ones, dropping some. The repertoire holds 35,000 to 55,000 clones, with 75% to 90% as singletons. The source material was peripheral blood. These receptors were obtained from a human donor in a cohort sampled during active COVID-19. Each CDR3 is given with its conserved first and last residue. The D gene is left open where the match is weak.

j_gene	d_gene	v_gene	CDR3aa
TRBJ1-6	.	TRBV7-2	CASSLARANSPLHF
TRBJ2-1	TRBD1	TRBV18	CASSRSGTGILSYNEQFF
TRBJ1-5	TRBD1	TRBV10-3	CAISESPGQGEQPQHF
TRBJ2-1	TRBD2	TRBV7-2	CASSSHGPGLANEQFF
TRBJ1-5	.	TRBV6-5	CASRYFQNPSNQPQHF
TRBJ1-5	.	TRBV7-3	CASSLPSWGGQPQHF
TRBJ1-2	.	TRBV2	CASSDDRGSDGYTF
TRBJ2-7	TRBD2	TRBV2	CASGGGSWESYEQYF
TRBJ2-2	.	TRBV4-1	CASSPPGPRDTGELFF
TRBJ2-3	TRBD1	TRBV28	CASSGIGQGEQYF
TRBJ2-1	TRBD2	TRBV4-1	CASSQEGLAGAAYNEQFF
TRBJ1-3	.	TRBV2	CASSPGRAAGGNTIYF
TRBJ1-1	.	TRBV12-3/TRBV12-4	CASTRTANTEAFF
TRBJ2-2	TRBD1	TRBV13	CASSRDRGSDTGELFF
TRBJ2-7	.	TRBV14	CASSQQGYEQYF
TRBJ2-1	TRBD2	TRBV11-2	CASSLGSWREINEQFF
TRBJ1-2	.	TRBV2	CASSEGAFYGYTF
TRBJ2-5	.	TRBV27	CASSQGSETQYF
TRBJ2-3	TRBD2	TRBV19	CASSIAGLAAHRSTDTQYF
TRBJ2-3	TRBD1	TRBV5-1	CASSLAGTGVADTQYF
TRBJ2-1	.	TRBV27	CASSQGTSYNEQFF
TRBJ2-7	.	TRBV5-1	CASSLRQGNEQYF
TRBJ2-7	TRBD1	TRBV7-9	CASSLELWVPGQSYEQYF
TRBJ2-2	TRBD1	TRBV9	CASSARTGNTGELFF
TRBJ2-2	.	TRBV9	CASKSSDTGELFF
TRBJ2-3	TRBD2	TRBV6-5	CASRWLAGGTQYF
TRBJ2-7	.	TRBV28	CATKTGRSYEQYF
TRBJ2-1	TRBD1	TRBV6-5	CASAGTGMVAEQFF
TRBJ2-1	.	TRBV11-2	CASSLVGESAYNEQFF
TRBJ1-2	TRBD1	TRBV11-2	CASSTSNRDRGSGYTF
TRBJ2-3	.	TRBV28	CASSLGASSTDTQYF
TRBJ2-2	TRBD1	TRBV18	CASSPQKGAHSGELFF
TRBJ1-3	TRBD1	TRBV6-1	CASSELLDRVNTIYF
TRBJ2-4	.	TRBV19	CASSANSGTRTKNIQYF
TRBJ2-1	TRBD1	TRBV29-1	CSVDRGPNNEQFF
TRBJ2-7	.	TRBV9	CASSVNPGRETYEQYF
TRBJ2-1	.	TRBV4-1	CASSQDGISVSYNEQFF
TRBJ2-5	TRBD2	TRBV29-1	CSVELLAGLETQYF
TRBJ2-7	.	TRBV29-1	CSVVWGDSTGYEQYF
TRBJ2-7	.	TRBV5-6	CASSLGGLMTHEQYF
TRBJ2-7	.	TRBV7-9	CASSWPPGSVMDEQYF
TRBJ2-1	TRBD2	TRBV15	CATSRPTSGYNEQFF